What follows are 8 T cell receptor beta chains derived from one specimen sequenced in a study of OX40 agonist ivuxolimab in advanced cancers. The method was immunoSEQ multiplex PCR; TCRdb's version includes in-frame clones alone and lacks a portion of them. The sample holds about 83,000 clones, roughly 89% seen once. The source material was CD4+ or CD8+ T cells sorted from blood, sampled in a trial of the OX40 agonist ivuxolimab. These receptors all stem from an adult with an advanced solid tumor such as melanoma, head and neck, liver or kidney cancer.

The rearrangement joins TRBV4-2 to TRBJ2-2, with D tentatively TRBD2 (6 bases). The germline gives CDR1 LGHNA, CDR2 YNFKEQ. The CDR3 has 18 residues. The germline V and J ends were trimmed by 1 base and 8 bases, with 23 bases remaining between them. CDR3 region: CASSQGFGREPIWGELFF. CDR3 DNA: TGTGCCAGCAGCCAAGGGTTTGGACGGGAGCCTATTTGGGGGGAGCTGTTTTTT.

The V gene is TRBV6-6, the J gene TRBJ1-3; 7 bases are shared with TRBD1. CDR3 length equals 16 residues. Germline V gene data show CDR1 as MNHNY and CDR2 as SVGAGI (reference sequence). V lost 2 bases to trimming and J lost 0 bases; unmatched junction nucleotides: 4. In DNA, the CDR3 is TGTGCCAGCAGTTACCTGACAGGGTTCTCTGGAAACACCATATATTTT. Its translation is CASSYLTGFSGNTIYF.

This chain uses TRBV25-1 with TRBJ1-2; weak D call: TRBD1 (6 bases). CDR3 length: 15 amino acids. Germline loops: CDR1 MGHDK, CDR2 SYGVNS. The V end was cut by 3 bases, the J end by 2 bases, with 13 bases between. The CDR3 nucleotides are TGTGCCAGCAGTGAGGACGGGACACGCAACTATGGCTACACCTTC. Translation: CASSEDGTRNYGYTF.

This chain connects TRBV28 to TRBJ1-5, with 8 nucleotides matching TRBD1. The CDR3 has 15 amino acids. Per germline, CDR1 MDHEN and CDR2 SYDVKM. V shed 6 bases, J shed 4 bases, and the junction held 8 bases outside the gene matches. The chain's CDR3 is CASSPTGAPNQPQHF. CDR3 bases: TGTGCCAGCAGCCCGACAGGGGCCCCAAATCAGCCCCAGCATTTT.

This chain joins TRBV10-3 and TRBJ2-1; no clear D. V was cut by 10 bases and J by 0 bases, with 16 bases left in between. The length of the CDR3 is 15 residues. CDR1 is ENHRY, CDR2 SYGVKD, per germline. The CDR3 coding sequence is TGTGCCACCTCCTTTGACATTCTCTCCTACAATGAGCAGTTCTTC. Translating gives CATSFDILSYNEQFF.

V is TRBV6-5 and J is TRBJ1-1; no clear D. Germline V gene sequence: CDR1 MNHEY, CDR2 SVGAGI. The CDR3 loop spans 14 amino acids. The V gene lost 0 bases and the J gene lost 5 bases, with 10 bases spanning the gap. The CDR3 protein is CASSYSTWGTEAFF. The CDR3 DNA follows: TGTGCCAGCAGTTACTCCACTTGGGGTACTGAAGCTTTCTTT.

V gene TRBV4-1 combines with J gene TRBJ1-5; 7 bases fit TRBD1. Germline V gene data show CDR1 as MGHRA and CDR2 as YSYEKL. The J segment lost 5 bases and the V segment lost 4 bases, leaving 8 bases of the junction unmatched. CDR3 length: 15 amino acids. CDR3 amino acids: CASSPQSGGDQPQHF. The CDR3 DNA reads TGCGCCAGCAGCCCCCAGTCAGGGGGGGATCAGCCCCAGCATTTT.

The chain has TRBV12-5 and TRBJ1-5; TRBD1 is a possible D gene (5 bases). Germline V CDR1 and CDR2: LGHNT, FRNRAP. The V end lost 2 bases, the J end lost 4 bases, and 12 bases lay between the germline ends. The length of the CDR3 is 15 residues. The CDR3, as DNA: TGTGCTAGTGGTTTGCCGGGGGACGATAATCAGCCCCAGCATTTT. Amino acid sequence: CASGLPGDDNQPQHF.